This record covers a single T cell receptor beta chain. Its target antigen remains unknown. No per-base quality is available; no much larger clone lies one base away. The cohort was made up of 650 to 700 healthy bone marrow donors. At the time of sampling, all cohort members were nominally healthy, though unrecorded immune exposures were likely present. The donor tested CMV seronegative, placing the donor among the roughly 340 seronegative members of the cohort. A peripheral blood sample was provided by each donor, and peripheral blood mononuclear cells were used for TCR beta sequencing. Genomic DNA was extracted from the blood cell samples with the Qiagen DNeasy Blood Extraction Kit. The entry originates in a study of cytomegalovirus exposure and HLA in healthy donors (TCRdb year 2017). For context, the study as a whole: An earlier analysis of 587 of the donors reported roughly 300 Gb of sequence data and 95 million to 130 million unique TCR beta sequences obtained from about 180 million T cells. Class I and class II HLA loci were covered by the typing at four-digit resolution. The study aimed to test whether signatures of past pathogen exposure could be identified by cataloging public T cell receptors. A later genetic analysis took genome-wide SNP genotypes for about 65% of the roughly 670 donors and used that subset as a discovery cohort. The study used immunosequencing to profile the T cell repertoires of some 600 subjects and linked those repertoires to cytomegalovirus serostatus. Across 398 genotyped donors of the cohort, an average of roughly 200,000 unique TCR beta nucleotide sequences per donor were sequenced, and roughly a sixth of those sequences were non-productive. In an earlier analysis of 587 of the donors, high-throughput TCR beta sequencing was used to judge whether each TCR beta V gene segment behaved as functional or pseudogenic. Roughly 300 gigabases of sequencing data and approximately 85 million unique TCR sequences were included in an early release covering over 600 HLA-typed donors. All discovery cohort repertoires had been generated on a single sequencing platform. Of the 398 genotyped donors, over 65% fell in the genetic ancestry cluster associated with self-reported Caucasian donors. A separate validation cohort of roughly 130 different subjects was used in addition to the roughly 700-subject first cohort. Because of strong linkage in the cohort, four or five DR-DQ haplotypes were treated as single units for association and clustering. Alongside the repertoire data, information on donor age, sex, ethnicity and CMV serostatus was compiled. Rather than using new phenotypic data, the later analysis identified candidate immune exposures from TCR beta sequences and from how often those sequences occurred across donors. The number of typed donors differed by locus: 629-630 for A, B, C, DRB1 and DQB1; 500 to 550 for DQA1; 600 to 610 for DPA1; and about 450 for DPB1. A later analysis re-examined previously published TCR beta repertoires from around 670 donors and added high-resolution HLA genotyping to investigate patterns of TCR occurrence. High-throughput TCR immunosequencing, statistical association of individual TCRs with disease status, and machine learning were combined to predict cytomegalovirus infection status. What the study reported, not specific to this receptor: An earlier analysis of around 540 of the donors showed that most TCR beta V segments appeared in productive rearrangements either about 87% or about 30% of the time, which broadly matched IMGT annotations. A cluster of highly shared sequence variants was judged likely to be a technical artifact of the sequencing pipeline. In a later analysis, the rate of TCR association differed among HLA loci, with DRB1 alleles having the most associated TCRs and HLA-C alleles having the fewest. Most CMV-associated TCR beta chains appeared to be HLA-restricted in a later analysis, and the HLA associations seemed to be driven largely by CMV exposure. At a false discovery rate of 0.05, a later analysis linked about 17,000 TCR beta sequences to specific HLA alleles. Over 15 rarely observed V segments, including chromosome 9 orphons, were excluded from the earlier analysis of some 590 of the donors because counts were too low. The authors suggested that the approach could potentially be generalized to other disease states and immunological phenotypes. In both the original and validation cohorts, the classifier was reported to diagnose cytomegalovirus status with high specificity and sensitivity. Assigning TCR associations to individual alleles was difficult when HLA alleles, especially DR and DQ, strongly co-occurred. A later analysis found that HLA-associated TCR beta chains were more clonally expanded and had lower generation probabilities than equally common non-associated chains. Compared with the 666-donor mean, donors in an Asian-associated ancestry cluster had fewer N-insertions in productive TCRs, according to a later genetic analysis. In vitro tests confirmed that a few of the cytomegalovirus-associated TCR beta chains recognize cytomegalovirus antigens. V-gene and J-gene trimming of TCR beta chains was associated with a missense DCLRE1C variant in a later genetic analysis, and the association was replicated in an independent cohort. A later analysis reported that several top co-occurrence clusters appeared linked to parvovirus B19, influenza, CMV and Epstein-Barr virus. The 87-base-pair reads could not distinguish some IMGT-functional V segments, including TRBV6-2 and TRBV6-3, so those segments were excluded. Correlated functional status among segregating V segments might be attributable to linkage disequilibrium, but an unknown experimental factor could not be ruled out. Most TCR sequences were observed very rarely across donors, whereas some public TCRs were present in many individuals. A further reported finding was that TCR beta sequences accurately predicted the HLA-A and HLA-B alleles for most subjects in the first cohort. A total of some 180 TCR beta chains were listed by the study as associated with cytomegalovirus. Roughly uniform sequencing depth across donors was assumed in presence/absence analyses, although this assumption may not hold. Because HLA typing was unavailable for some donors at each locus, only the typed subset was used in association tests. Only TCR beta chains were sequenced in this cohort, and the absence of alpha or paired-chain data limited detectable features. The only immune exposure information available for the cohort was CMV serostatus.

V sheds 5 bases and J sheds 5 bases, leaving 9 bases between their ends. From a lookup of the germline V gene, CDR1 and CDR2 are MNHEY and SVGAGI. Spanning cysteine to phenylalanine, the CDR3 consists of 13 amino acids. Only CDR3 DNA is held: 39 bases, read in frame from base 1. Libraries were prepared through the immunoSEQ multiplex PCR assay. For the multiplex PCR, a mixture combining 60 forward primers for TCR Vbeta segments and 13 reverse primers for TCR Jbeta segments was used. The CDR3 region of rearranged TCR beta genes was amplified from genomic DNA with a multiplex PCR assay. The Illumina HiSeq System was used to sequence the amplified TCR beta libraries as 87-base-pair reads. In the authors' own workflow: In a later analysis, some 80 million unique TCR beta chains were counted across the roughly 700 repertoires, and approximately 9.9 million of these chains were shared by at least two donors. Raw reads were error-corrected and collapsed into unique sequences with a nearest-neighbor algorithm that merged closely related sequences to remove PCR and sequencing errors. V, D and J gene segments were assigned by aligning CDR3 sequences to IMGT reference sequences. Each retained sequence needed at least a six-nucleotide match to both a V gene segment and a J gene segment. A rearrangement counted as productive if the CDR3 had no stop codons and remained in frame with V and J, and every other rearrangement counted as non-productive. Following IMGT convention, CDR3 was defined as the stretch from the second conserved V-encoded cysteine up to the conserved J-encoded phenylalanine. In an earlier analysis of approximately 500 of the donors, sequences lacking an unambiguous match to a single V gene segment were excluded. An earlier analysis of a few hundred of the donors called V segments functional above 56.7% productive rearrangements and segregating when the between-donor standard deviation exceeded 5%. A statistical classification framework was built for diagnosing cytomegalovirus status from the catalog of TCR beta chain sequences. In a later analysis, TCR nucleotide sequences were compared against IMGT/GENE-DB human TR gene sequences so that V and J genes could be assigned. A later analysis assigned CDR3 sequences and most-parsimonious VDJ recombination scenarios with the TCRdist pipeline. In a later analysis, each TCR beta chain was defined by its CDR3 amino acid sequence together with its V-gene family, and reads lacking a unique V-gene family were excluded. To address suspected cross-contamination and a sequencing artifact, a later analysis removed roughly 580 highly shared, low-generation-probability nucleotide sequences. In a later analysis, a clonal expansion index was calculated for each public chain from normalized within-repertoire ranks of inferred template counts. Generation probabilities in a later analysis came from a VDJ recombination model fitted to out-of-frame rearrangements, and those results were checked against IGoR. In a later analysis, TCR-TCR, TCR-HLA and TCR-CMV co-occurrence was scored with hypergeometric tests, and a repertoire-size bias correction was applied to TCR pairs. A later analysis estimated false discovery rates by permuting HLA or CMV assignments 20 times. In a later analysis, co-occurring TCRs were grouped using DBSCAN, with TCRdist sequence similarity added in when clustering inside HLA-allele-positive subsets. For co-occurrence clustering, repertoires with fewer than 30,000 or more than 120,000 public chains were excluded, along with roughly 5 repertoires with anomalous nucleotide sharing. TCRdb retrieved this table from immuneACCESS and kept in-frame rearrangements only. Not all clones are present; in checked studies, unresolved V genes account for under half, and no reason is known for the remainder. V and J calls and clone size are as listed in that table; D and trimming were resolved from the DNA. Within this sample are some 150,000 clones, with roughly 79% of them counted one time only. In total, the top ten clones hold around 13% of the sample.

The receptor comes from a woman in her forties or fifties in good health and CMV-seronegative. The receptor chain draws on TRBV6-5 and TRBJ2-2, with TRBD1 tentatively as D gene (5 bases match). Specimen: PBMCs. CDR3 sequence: CASSRGSTGELFF. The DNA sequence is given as TGTGCCAGCAGTAGGGGTAGTACCGGGGAGCTGTTTTTT.